This T cell receptor beta chain was sequenced for a study of T cell repertoires in aging, cancer and after chemotherapy. Study background: Paired samples before and after chemotherapy came from chronic lymphocytic leukemia patients on fludarabine- or bendamustine-based regimens. Notes on the study in general: Rebound thymic output was suggested by rising median generation probability during chemotherapy in each cancer cohort. Thymic emigration or peripheral T cell expansion may be impaired by lymphoid organ infiltration in hematological cancer. No conclusions about immunological memory after chemotherapy can be drawn from the repertoire data.

A mixed TRB-A/B primer pool amplified rearranged TRB by multiplex touch-down PCR. TCRdb redid the calling of the multiplex PCR reads with MiXCR, one entry per CDR3 protein. The sample shows about 4,800 distinct CDR3 sequences, roughly 24% of them seen only once. Amplification of TCR beta used genomic DNA extracted from peripheral blood. CDR3 length: 17 residues. V lost 4 bases to trimming and J lost 5 bases; unmatched junction nucleotides: 12. Germline lookup yields CDR1 SGHNT and CDR2 YENEEA. Within the sample, this clonotype is medium-sized. Its antigen is undetermined. This TCR came from a human donor with a blood cancer. V is TRBV11-3 and J is TRBJ2-1; 9 bases map to TRBD2. Sequencing was done on a sample of blood. The CDR3 here is CASSSPISSGNDNEQFF. The CDR3 region has the DNA TGTGCCAGCAGCTCCCCTATCTCTAGCGGGAATGACAATGAGCAGTTCTTC.